A single T cell receptor beta chain is shown here with its context. Antigen specificity is unknown. This entry comes from a study of T cell clonotyping in hematopoietic cell transplantation. Regarding the study as a whole: Few recipient clonotypes overlapped donors; over 95% were de novo at given depth. Cells were unsorted, so CD4 and CD8 contributions were not separated. Pathologically expanded recipient clonotypes increased progressively from day 30 to day 180 as diversity fell.

The length of the CDR3 is 12 residues. The V end lost 5 bases, the J end lost 8 bases, and 7 bases lay between the germline ends. CDR1 is MNHEY and CDR2 is SVGAGI in the germline V gene. TCRdb keeps only in-frame clones here, not all; method: immunoSEQ multiplex PCR. This table has some 40,000 clones, around 94% appearing once. The clonotype was recovered from a woman between 45 and 60 years old in good health. Some clones in this sample may be carry-over from other donors' samples. V and J are TRBV6-5 and TRBJ1-6, with D uncertain. Sequenced material: peripheral blood mononuclear cells. CDR3 amino acids: CASSPGDSPLHF. The CDR3, as DNA: TGTGCCAGCAGTCCAGGTGATTCACCCCTCCACTTT.